The 3 T cell receptor beta chains below all came from one sample that was sequenced in a study of blood T cell repertoires in COVID-19. TCRdb's copy holds only in-frame clones and misses some; the assay was immunoSEQ multiplex PCR. Of approximately 63,000 clones listed, roughly 90% are singletons. The sequencing input was peripheral blood. The receptor source for this set is a woman of 80 years or more with acute or convalescent COVID-19.

The CDR3 DNA is TGTGCCAGCAGCCAAGATCCCAGGGGTAACACCGGGGAGCTGTTTTTT. Translation gives CASSQDPRGNTGELFF. The genes are TRBV3-1 (or the pseudogene TRBV3-2) and TRBJ2-2; D is perhaps TRBD1 (6 bases). V dropped 0 bases and J dropped 2 bases, with 10 bases sitting between them. This CDR3 has 16 residues. The V gene's germline CDR1 is LGHDT and CDR2 YNNKEL (reference sequence).

This clone has only one observation. V is TRBV6-4 and J is TRBJ2-2; weak D call: TRBD1 (5 bases). In germline, CDR1 is MRHNA, CDR2 SNTAGT. The CDR3 has 13 residues. V was clipped by 4 bases and J by 3 bases, with 6 bases between them. The CDR3 DNA follows: TGTGCCAGCAGTGGGACACACACCGGGGAGCTGTTTTTT. The encoded protein is CASSGTHTGELFF.

This rearrangement joins TRBV19 to TRBJ1-2, with D possibly TRBD1 on 5 matching bases. Trimming pared 3 bases from V and 4 bases from J, leaving 9 bases between. This CDR3 has 13 amino acids. Looked up from germline, CDR1 is LNHDA and CDR2 is SQIVND (reference sequence). The CDR3 nucleotides are TGTGCCAGTAGTATTGGGGCCGTCTATGGCTACACCTTC. Translating gives CASSIGAVYGYTF.